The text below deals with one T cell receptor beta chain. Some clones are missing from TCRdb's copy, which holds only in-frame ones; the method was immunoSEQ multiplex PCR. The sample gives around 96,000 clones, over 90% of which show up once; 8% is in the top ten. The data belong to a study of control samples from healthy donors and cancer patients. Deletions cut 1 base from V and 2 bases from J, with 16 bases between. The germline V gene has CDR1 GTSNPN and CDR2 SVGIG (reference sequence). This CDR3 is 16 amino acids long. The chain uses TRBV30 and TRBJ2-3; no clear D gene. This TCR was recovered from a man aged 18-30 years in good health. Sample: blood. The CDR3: CAWSDQRRIFTDTQYF. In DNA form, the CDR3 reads TGTGCCTGGAGTGACCAGCGCCGTATCTTCACAGATACGCAGTATTTT.